Presented here are 14 T cell receptor beta chains from one specimen sequenced in a study of blood T cell repertoires in COVID-19. TCRdb's table, derived via immunoSEQ multiplex PCR, lists solely in-frame clones and lacks some. Here the sample spans 290,000 or so clones, just over 90% being singletons. Sequencing input: peripheral blood. These receptors were collected from a woman aged 30 to 39 with COVID-19, enrolled during active disease.

This clone appeared a few times. The rearrangement uses TRBV7-2 and TRBJ2-7; the match to TRBD1 covers 7 bases. The V gene end was trimmed by 4 bases and the J gene end by 0 bases; junction bases not matched to a gene: 12. CDR1 and CDR2 from the germline V gene are SGHTA and FQGNSA. This CDR3 is 17 amino acids long. CDR3 amino acids: CASSSFLGTASSYEQYF. CDR3 bases: TGTGCCAGCAGCTCCTTTCTAGGGACAGCCTCCTCCTACGAGCAGTACTTC.

The CDR3 spells CASSTGGGQPQHF. The CDR3 bases are TGTGCCAGCAGCACAGGGGGAGGTCAGCCCCAGCATTTT. The rearrangement uses TRBV2 and TRBJ1-5; TRBD1 agrees at 8 bases. The CDR3 has 13 residues. V lost 6 bases and J lost 6; bases outside the gene matches: 4. Germline V gives CDR1 SNHLY, CDR2 FYNNEI.

The chain combines TRBV6-6 with TRBJ1-1; TRBD1 matches 8 bases. V gave up 5 bases and J gave up 0 bases; unmatched junction bases: 11. Germline-derived CDR1 and CDR2 are MNHNY and SVGAGI (reference sequence). The CDR3 totals 17 residues. The CDR3 DNA sequence: TGTGCCAGCAGTCCGGACAGGGAGGCCGGGGTGAACACTGAAGCTTTCTTT. Its translation is CASSPDREAGVNTEAFF.

The chain combines TRBV5-1 with TRBJ2-1, with D hard to call. The CDR3 length is 15 residues. The V gene's germline CDR1 is SGHRS and CDR2 YFSETQ. Between the trimmed V and J ends, which lost 0 bases and 5 bases, there was a span of 12 bases. CDR3 protein: CASSLDQAGNNEQFF. The CDR3 region has the DNA TGCGCCAGCAGCTTGGATCAGGCAGGAAACAATGAGCAGTTCTTC.

This clone was counted a few times. The chain links TRBV9 to TRBJ1-1, with 8 positions matching TRBD1. Germline CDR1 and CDR2: SGDLS and YYNGEE. This CDR3 comprises 15 residues. J gave up 7 bases and V 5 bases, and 13 bases lay outside the gene matches. The CDR3 bases are TGTGCCAGCAGGCCGACAGGGGAGGGTTCGGGTGAAGCTTTCTTT. Amino acid sequence: CASRPTGEGSGEAFF.

Turning to this clone: Sequence at one end of the junction differs from germline and may be a read error. The J gene is TRBJ1-2, the V gene TRBV6-5, with D perhaps TRBD1 (5 bases). Germline loops: CDR1 MNHEY, CDR2 SVGAGI. This CDR3 is 11 amino acids long. CDR3 DNA: TGTGCCAGCAGACCGCGGGGGGATTGGATCTTC. The encoded protein is CASRPRGDWIF.

This clone was observed a single time. V and J are TRBV7-9 and TRBJ1-2; a possible D gene is TRBD1 (5 bases). Germline loops: CDR1 SEHNR, CDR2 FQNEAQ (reference sequence). The CDR3 sequence is 16 residues long. V lost 1 base and J lost 1, with 13 bases in between. The CDR3 here is CASSLGTPAINYGYTF. CDR3 in DNA: TGTGCCAGCAGCTTAGGGACACCAGCAATTAACTATGGCTACACCTTC.

V gene TRBV2 combines with J gene TRBJ1-2; perhaps TRBD1 as D (5 bases). Deletions cut 6 bases from V and 6 bases from J, with 11 bases between. Germline-derived CDR1 and CDR2 are SNHLY and FYNNEI. CDR3 length: 12 amino acids. In nucleotides, the CDR3 is TGTGCCAGCAGATTGGCAGGGCATGGCTACACCTTC. This gives the protein CASRLAGHGYTF.

The chain combines TRBV29-1 with TRBJ1-4, with a possible D match to TRBD1 (5 bases). The CDR3 is 15 residues long. The germline gives CDR1 SQVTM, CDR2 ANQGSEA. V gave up 4 bases and J gave up 6 bases, with 18 bases separating them. Here the CDR3 reads CSVAIPGEEYEKLFF. The DNA for the CDR3 is TGCAGCGTTGCAATACCGGGGGAGGAATATGAAAAACTGTTTTTT.

This clone has a single count. The chain carries TRBV5-6 and TRBJ2-2; D unresolved. This CDR3 comprises 17 residues. Germline assignment: CDR1 SGHDT and CDR2 YYEEEE. The V end was cut by 1 base, the J end by 2 bases, with 15 bases between. In DNA, the CDR3 is TGTGCCAGCAGCTTGACCCGAGGTCCTCGAAACACCGGGGAGCTGTTTTTT. Amino acid sequence: CASSLTRGPRNTGELFF.

The gene calls are TRBV9 and TRBJ2-3, with D possibly matching TRBD1 (6 bases). Germline CDR1 and CDR2: SGDLS and YYNGEE. Trimming took 2 bases from V and 6 from J, leaving 16 bases between them. This CDR3 comprises 15 residues. Here the CDR3 DNA reads TGTGCCAGCAGCGTTGGGAACAGGGACGCCGATACGCAGTATTTT. Its translation is CASSVGNRDADTQYF. The entire variable domain, with the rest obtained from reference TRBV9 and TRBJ2-3, is as follows: DSGVTQTPKHLITATGQRVTLRCSPRSGDLSVYWYQQSLDQGLQFLIQYYNGEERAKGNILERFSAQQFPDLHSELNLSSLELGDSALYFCASSVGNRDADTQYFGPGTRLTVL.

The rearrangement joins TRBV2 to TRBJ1-3; TRBD1 agrees at 8 bases. This CDR3 region has 16 residues. The germline CDR1 and CDR2 sequences are SNHLY and FYNNEI. The trim removed 5 bases at V and 1 base at J, leaving 7 bases unmatched. The CDR3 DNA follows: TGTGCCAGCAGTCCACAGGGGGGGATTTCTGGAAACACCATATATTTT. This codes for CASSPQGGISGNTIYF.

The genes are TRBV27 and TRBJ2-1; 11 bases match TRBD1. Trimming at V came to 8 bases and at J to 4 bases, leaving 10 bases not matched to a gene. Germline lookup yields CDR1 MNHEY and CDR2 SMNVEV (reference sequence). This CDR3 has 16 residues. The CDR3 reads CASRVTGTGGYNEQFF. Here the CDR3 DNA reads TGTGCCAGCCGAGTAACCGGGACAGGGGGTTACAATGAGCAGTTCTTC.

This rearrangement joins TRBV3-1 (or the pseudogene TRBV3-2) to TRBJ2-7; 8 bases fit TRBD1. The CDR3 is made up of 15 amino acids. The ends lost 3 bases at V and 2 bases at J; junction bases unmatched: 6. Germline V gene sequence: CDR1 LGHDT, CDR2 YNNKEL (reference sequence). The CDR3 sequence is CASSHDRGHTYEQYF. Here the CDR3 DNA reads TGTGCCAGCAGCCACGACAGGGGACATACCTACGAGCAGTACTTC.